This T cell receptor (beta chain) was recovered during a study of brain metastases from non-small cell lung cancer. Study-wide findings and caveats: Expanded T-cell clones appeared in approximately 60% of brain metastases over primaries. Metastases had sparse T cells but largely shared repertoires with primaries.

In the case of this clone: The antigen is undetermined.

Sequencing was performed with immunoSEQ multiplex PCR; in TCRdb, only in-frame clones are kept and a portion is missing. The sample yields 4,500 to 5,000 clones, 70% to 90% seen once. Sequences were obtained from tissue from a brain metastasis. The receptor was isolated from a donor aged 40 or over with non-small cell lung cancer.

CDR3 in amino acids: CASSYGTGGYQPQHF. The CDR3 DNA sequence: TGTGCCAGCAGCTACGGGACAGGGGGTTATCAGCCCCAGCATTTT. This chain links TRBV5-6 with TRBJ1-5; the match to TRBD1 covers 11 bases. Germline assignment: CDR1 SGHDT and CDR2 YYEEEE. The CDR3 has 15 residues. Trimming at V came to 3 bases and at J to 5 bases, leaving 4 bases not matched to a gene.